This entry concerns a single T cell receptor beta chain. No cognate antigen has been identified for it. Base qualities were left out, and no much larger clone turns up one base away. Measured from the cysteine to the phenylalanine, the CDR3 is 14 residues long. Here the CDR3 DNA is all that survives: 42 bases in frame from base 1. Trimming costs V 3 bases and J 7 bases, and their ends lie 13 bases apart. The germline V gene (reference sequence) provides CDR1 SEHNR and CDR2 FQNEAQ. The cohort was made up of approximately 700 healthy bone marrow donors. All cohort members were sampled while nominally healthy, although unrecorded immune exposures were likely present. The donor was CMV seropositive and was included in the group of 250 to 300 seropositive cohort members. Each donor provided a peripheral blood sample, and peripheral blood mononuclear cells were used for TCR beta sequencing. Genomic DNA was extracted from the blood cell samples with the Qiagen DNeasy Blood Extraction Kit.

Receptor amplification or capture employed the immunoSEQ multiplex PCR assay. A mixture of 60 forward primers for TCR Vbeta segments and 13 reverse primers for TCR Jbeta segments was used in the multiplex PCR. A multiplex PCR assay on genomic DNA amplified the CDR3 region of rearranged TCR beta genes. On the Illumina HiSeq System, the amplified TCR beta libraries were sequenced as 87-base-pair reads. The authors processed their data as follows. A later analysis counted about 80 million unique TCR beta chains across the 500 to 850 repertoires, and 10 million to 11 million of these chains were shared by at least two donors. A nearest-neighbor algorithm error-corrected the raw reads and collapsed the reads into unique sequences, merging closely related sequences to remove PCR and sequencing errors. V, D and J gene segments were assigned by aligning CDR3 sequences to IMGT reference sequences. For a sequence to be retained, a match of at least six nucleotides to both a V gene segment and a J gene segment was required. A rearrangement counted as productive if the CDR3 had no stop codons and remained in frame with V and J, and every other rearrangement counted as non-productive. CDR3 was defined by IMGT convention, running from the second conserved V-encoded cysteine to the conserved J-encoded phenylalanine. Sequences without an unambiguous match to a single V gene segment were excluded from the earlier analysis of several hundred of the donors. In an earlier analysis of approximately 610 of the donors, V segments were called functional above 56.7% productive rearrangements and were called segregating when the between-donor standard deviation exceeded 5%. A statistical classification framework was built to diagnose cytomegalovirus status from the catalog of TCR beta chain sequences. A later analysis assigned V and J genes by comparing TCR nucleotide sequences with IMGT/GENE-DB human TR gene sequences. The TCRdist pipeline was used in a later analysis to assign CDR3 sequences and most-parsimonious VDJ recombination scenarios. In a later analysis, every TCR beta chain was defined by the combination of its CDR3 amino acid sequence and its V-gene family, and reads without a unique V-gene family were dropped. A later analysis removed roughly 590 highly shared, low-generation-probability nucleotide sequences to deal with suspected cross-contamination and a sequencing artifact. For each public chain, a later analysis derived a clonal expansion index from normalized ranks of inferred template counts within each repertoire. In a later analysis, generation probabilities were computed using a VDJ recombination model fitted to out-of-frame rearrangements, and the results were checked against IGoR. Hypergeometric tests were used in a later analysis to score TCR-TCR, TCR-HLA and TCR-CMV co-occurrence, with a repertoire-size bias correction applied to the TCR pairs. False discovery rates were estimated in a later analysis by permuting HLA or CMV assignments 20 times. In a later analysis, co-occurring TCRs were grouped with DBSCAN, and TCRdist sequence similarity was added when clustering was performed within HLA-allele-positive subsets. Co-occurrence clustering excluded repertoires with fewer than 30,000 or more than 120,000 public chains, plus five with anomalous nucleotide sharing. Entries here come from immuneACCESS through TCRdb and include only in-frame sequences with V and J called. Some clones fail to appear in such tables; in the studies checked, an unresolved V gene covers under half of the shortfall, and the cause of the remainder is unknown. The DNA was the basis for D and trimming; V, J and clone size are from that table. A total of about 190,000 clones appear in this sample, approximately 78% of them only once. The ten largest account for roughly 14% of the sample.

This specimen belongs to a study of cytomegalovirus exposure and HLA in healthy donors (dated by TCRdb to about 2017). For the study in its entirety: In an earlier analysis of some 550 of the donors, approximately 300 Gb of sequence data and 90 million to 130 million unique TCR beta sequences from 180 million or so T cells were reported. Among about 390 genotyped donors of the cohort, an average of approximately 240,000 unique TCR beta nucleotide sequences were sequenced per donor, around 20% of them non-productive. Typing coverage varied by locus: roughly 629-640 donors for A, B, C, DRB1 and DQB1; some 520 for DQA1; over 600 for DPA1; 450 to 480 for DPB1. Of the roughly 430 genotyped donors, approximately 80% fell in the genetic ancestry cluster associated with self-reported Caucasian donors. HLA typing included class I and class II loci at four-digit resolution. The study profiled the T cell repertoires of hundreds of subjects by immunosequencing and related them to cytomegalovirus serostatus. Donor age, sex, ethnicity and CMV serostatus were collected together with the repertoire data. To predict cytomegalovirus infection status, the study brought together high-throughput TCR immunosequencing, statistical association of individual TCRs with disease status, and machine learning. Every discovery cohort repertoire had been produced on one sequencing platform. Five DR-DQ haplotypes were treated as single units for association and clustering because of strong linkage in the cohort. An earlier analysis of approximately 580 of the donors used high-throughput TCR beta sequencing to judge whether each TCR beta V gene segment behaved as functional or pseudogenic. A separate validation cohort of about 110 different subjects was used in addition to the roughly 670-subject first cohort. An early release covering more than 500 HLA-typed donors comprised roughly 300 gigabases of sequencing data and some 79 million unique TCR sequences. In a later analysis, previously published TCR beta repertoires from some 640 donors were re-analyzed and high-resolution HLA genotyping was added so that TCR occurrence patterns could be studied. The study aimed to test whether signatures of past pathogen exposure could be identified by cataloging public T cell receptors. A later genetic analysis took genome-wide SNP genotypes for about 55% of the 666 donors and used that subset as a discovery cohort. Rather than drawing on any new phenotypic data, the later analysis identified candidate immune exposures from TCR beta sequences and the way those sequences occurred across donors. The investigation overall reported the following: Correlated functional status among segregating V segments might reflect linkage disequilibrium, but an unknown experimental factor could not be ruled out. When HLA alleles, especially DR and DQ, strongly co-occurred, TCR associations were difficult to assign to individual alleles. Broadly in line with IMGT annotations, most TCR beta V segments showed up in productive rearrangements about 90% or about 30% of the time in an earlier analysis of roughly 590 of the donors. The classifier was reported to diagnose cytomegalovirus status with high specificity and sensitivity in both the original cohort and the validation cohort. While some public TCRs were present in many individuals, most TCR sequences turned up only very rarely across donors. A further reported finding was that TCR beta sequences accurately predicted the HLA-A and HLA-B alleles for most subjects in the first cohort. Sequencing depth was assumed to be roughly uniform across donors in the presence/absence analyses, though that assumption may not hold. The authors suggested that the approach could potentially be extended to other disease states and immunological phenotypes. Because counts were too low, roughly 17 rarely observed V segments, including chromosome 9 orphons, were left out of the earlier analysis of approximately 580 of the donors. A later genetic analysis associated a missense DCLRE1C variant with V-gene and J-gene trimming of TCR beta chains, and an independent cohort replicated the association. A few of the identified cytomegalovirus-associated TCR beta chains were confirmed in vitro to be specific for cytomegalovirus antigens. In the study, around 150 TCR beta chains were listed as associated with cytomegalovirus. In a later analysis, HLA-associated TCR beta chains showed more clonal expansion and lower generation probabilities than non-associated chains that were equally common. In a later analysis, most CMV-associated TCR beta chains were found to appear HLA-restricted, with HLA associations seemingly driven largely by CMV exposure. In a later analysis, several top co-occurrence clusters were reported to appear linked to parvovirus B19, influenza, CMV and Epstein-Barr virus. In a later analysis, the rate of TCR association differed among HLA loci, with DRB1 alleles having the most associated TCRs and HLA-C alleles having the fewest. At a false discovery rate of 0.05, a later analysis linked approximately 18,000 TCR beta sequences to specific HLA alleles. According to a later genetic analysis, donors in an Asian-associated ancestry cluster had fewer N-insertions in productive TCRs than the approximately 690-donor mean. Because HLA typing was missing for some donors at each locus, association tests included only the typed subset. Immune exposure information for the cohort was limited to CMV serostatus. A group of highly shared sequence variants was considered likely to be a technical artifact of the sequencing pipeline. Some IMGT-functional V segments, including TRBV6-2 and TRBV6-3, could not be told apart with the 87-base-pair reads, so those segments were excluded. Only TCR beta chains were sequenced in this cohort, and the absence of alpha or paired-chain data limited detectable features.

The TCR sequence derives from a woman aged 30 to 39 in good health and CMV-seropositive. The receptor chain draws on TRBV7-9 and TRBJ2-1, with the D gene not clear enough to name. The sample taken for sequencing was PBMCs. The nucleotide sequence reads TGTGCCAGCAGCTTCGGGTCAGCCGCAAATGAGCAGTTCTTC. It is translated as CASSFGSAANEQFF. The full variable domain, with segments outside the CDR3 supplied by the reference TRBV7-9 and TRBJ2-1 proteins, appears as DTGVSQNPRHKITKRGQNVTFRCDPISEHNRLYWYRQTLGQGPEFLTYFQNEAQLEKSRLLSDRFSAERPKGSFSTLEIQRTEQGDSAMYLCASSFGSAANEQFFGPGTRLTVL.